This T cell receptor (beta chain) came from a study of early T cells in non-severe SARS-CoV-2 infection. Study summary: Bulk RNA from unsorted whole blood was sequenced; chains were unpaired.

There are many counts of this clonotype. TCRdb re-called the 5' RACE reads with MiXCR, one entry per CDR3 protein. The data hold tens of thousands of distinct CDR3 sequences, with under 7.5% observed a single time. The V gene lost 1 base and the J gene lost 6 bases, with 4 bases spanning the gap. This CDR3 spans 12 amino acids. CDR1 is SGHTA and CDR2 is FQGNSA in the germline V gene. The sequences come from whole blood, collected at baseline. This sequence joins TRBV7-2 and TRBJ2-1; D is uncertain. The receptor's source is an adult who was a healthcare worker with PCR-confirmed SARS-CoV-2 infection or an uninfected control (not recorded which). CDR3 DNA: TGTGCCAGCAGCTTAGTTGGCAATGAGCAGTTCTTC. Residues: CASSLVGNEQFF. The full variable domain, with the rest looked up from reference TRBV7-2 and TRBJ2-1, is GAGVSQSPSNKVTEKGKDVELRCDPISGHTALYWYRQSLGQGLEFLIYFQGNSAPDKSGLPSDRFSAERTGGSVSTLTIQRTQQEDSAVYLCASSLVGNEQFFGPGTRLTVL.